A single sample is the source of the 21 T cell receptor beta chains below, sequenced in a study of shared clonotypes between healthy human individuals. Assay: immunoSEQ multiplex PCR; the TCRdb copy retains only in-frame clones and omits some. The table shows approximately 2,000,000 clones, with about 93% occurring only once. Cells designated naive CD8 were CD45RO-negative and were positively selected for CCR7, with terminally differentiated effector memory CD45RA+ cells excluded. The source material was naive CD8+ T cells from PBMCs. These receptors came from a man in his late teens or twenties in good health. Some clones in this sample may be carry-over from other donors' samples.

The chain is built from TRBV19 and TRBJ1-1, with 7 bases identical to TRBD1. CDR3 length: 14 residues. Germline V gene data show CDR1 as LNHDA and CDR2 as SQIVND (reference sequence). V dropped 4 bases and J dropped 5; count of bases not matched to a gene: 7. DNA of the CDR3: TGTGCCAGTAGTAGGGACAGTCTTGATACTGAAGCTTTCTTT. Protein: CASSRDSLDTEAFF.

The chain carries TRBV6-5 and TRBJ2-5; 8 bases are a match to TRBD1. The CDR3 runs 14 residues. V dropped 4 bases and J dropped 2; count of bases not matched to a gene: 3. Germline CDR1 is MNHEY and CDR2 is SVGAGI. This chain's CDR3 is CASSLGQVQETQYF. The DNA for the CDR3 is TGTGCCAGCAGTTTGGGACAGGTACAAGAGACCCAGTACTTC.

The genes are TRBV13 and TRBJ2-3; the D call may be TRBD1 or TRBD2 (7 bases each). CDR3 length: 16 amino acids. From germline, CDR1 is PRHDT and CDR2 FYEKMQ (reference sequence). V dropped 5 bases and J dropped 3 bases, with 18 bases sitting between them. The CDR3 is CASSPMGQGGTDTQYF. The CDR3 DNA sequence: TGTGCCAGCAGCCCCATGGGTCAGGGGGGGACAGATACGCAGTATTTT.

The V call is TRBV10-2, the J call TRBJ2-3; unclear D gene. CDR3 size: 14 residues. V shed 4 bases and J shed 3 bases, with 11 bases lying between them. Germline loops: CDR1 WSHSY, CDR2 SAAADI. For the CDR3, the DNA is TGCGCCAGCAGTGTGGTAAAACGGACAGATACGCAGTATTTT. Residues: CASSVVKRTDTQYF.

This chain joins TRBV2 and TRBJ2-7; 10 bases agree with TRBD1. With 7 bases clipped from V and 4 bases from J, the junction kept 13 bases outside the gene matches. This CDR3 is built from 16 residues. CDR1 SNHLY and CDR2 FYNNEI come from the germline V gene. In DNA form, the CDR3 reads TGTGCCAGCATGGGTCGACTGGGACAGGGGCCATACGAGCAGTACTTC. This sequence encodes CASMGRLGQGPYEQYF.

The rearrangement joins TRBV9 to TRBJ2-5, with 9 nucleotides matching TRBD2. V lost 3 bases and J lost 5; bases outside the gene matches: 5. The CDR3 covers 14 residues. Germline V gene lookup returns CDR1 SGDLS and CDR2 YYNGEE. CDR3 loop: CASSAGGLAETQYF. CDR3 DNA sequence: TGTGCCAGCAGCGCCGGCGGACTAGCGGAGACCCAGTACTTC.

The rearrangement uses TRBV5-1 and TRBJ2-7; D is perhaps TRBD1 (6 bases). CDR3 length: 17 amino acids. Trimming pared 4 bases from V and 2 bases from J, leaving 22 bases between. In germline, CDR1 is SGHRS, CDR2 YFSETQ. In nucleotides, the CDR3 is TGCGCCAGCAGCCTGACGCGACGGGACATGAAGGCCTACGAGCAGTACTTC. Residues: CASSLTRRDMKAYEQYF.

This chain connects TRBV11-2 to TRBJ2-3; perhaps TRBD1 as D (6 bases). CDR3 length: 16 amino acids. V lost 4 bases, J lost 2 bases, and 16 bases lay in between. The germline CDR1 and CDR2 sequences are SGHAT and FQNNGV. DNA of the CDR3: TGTGCCAGCAGCTCACTAAGCGGACAGTACACAGATACGCAGTATTTT. Its translation: CASSSLSGQYTDTQYF.

The CDR3 DNA follows: TGTGCCAGCAGCAAAGGAGAGGGTCGGTCCACAAGCGACTACGAGCAGTACTTC. Its translation: CASSKGEGRSTSDYEQYF. The chain carries TRBV7-2 and TRBJ2-7; D is perhaps TRBD2 (5 bases). The V gene lost 5 bases and the J gene lost 3 bases, with 26 bases spanning the gap. Germline V CDR1 and CDR2: SGHTA, FQGNSA. The CDR3 runs 18 residues.

The chain carries TRBV5-1 and TRBJ1-1; D is ambiguous. V lost 1 base and J lost 1, with 14 bases in between. The CDR3 covers 16 residues. Germline lookup yields CDR1 SGHRS and CDR2 YFSETQ. The DNA of the CDR3 is TGCGCCAGCAGCTTGAGTGGACGGGGAGGGAACACTGAAGCTTTCTTT. Protein product: CASSLSGRGGNTEAFF.

In this sample, this clone turned up once. This rearrangement joins TRBV19 to TRBJ2-3, with D hard to call. The CDR3 is 17 residues long. V gave up 2 bases and J gave up 0 bases, with 15 bases separating them. Germline CDR1 is LNHDA and CDR2 is SQIVND (reference sequence). For the CDR3, the DNA is TGTGCCAGTAGTATACACCCGATGTATACTAGCACAGATACGCAGTATTTT. It yields the protein CASSIHPMYTSTDTQYF.

This clone was observed once. This CDR3 is also generated by other DNA sequences in the sample. V and J are TRBV5-1 and TRBJ2-7; 10 bases fit TRBD1. J gave up 3 bases and V 4 bases, and 7 bases lay outside the gene matches. This CDR3 contains 15 residues. CDR1 is SGHRS and CDR2 is YFSETQ in the germline V gene. Here the CDR3 DNA reads TGCGCCAGCAGCCCCGGGACAGGGGTTTTCTACGAGCAGTACTTC. Protein product: CASSPGTGVFYEQYF.

The chain recombines TRBV28 with TRBJ2-2, with 8 bases that match TRBD1. With V trimmed by 5 bases and J by 9 bases, 14 bases remained unmatched. CDR1 and CDR2 (germline): MDHEN, SYDVKM. CDR3 length equals 16 residues. The chain's CDR3 is CASSMDRAYLPRELFF. CDR3 nucleotides: TGTGCCAGCAGTATGGACAGGGCATACCTCCCCCGGGAGCTGTTTTTT. Full variable domain (rest looked up from reference TRBV28 and TRBJ2-2): DVKVTQSSRYLVKRTGEKVFLECVQDMDHENMFWYRQDPGLGLRLIYFSYDVKMKEKGDIPEGYSVSREKKERFSLILESASTNQTSMYLCASSMDRAYLPRELFFGEGSRLTVL.

The CDR3 DNA reads TGTGCCAGCAGAATAATAGCGGGAGGCGAGCAGTACTTC. This encodes CASRIIAGGEQYF. The chain recombines TRBV27 with TRBJ2-7; 10 bases agree with TRBD2. V shed 6 bases, J shed 6 bases, and the junction held 5 bases outside the gene matches. CDR3 length equals 13 residues. Germline CDR1 is MNHEY and CDR2 is SMNVEV (reference sequence).

The gene calls are TRBV7-9 and TRBJ2-1; 10 nucleotides line up with TRBD2. The CDR3 extends over 16 amino acids. Germline loops: CDR1 SEHNR, CDR2 FQNEAQ (reference sequence). The V segment lost 4 bases and the J segment 3 bases; nucleotides outside the gene matches: 6. CDR3 in DNA: TGTGCCAGCAGCTCGATACTAGCGGGATTCTACAATGAGCAGTTCTTC. Translated: CASSSILAGFYNEQFF.

Note on this clone: Other DNA variants within this sample encode the same CDR3. The genes are TRBV7-9 and TRBJ2-1; no clear D gene. Germline V gene data show CDR1 as SEHNR and CDR2 as FQNEAQ (reference sequence). This CDR3 region has 11 residues. The V and J ends lost 5 bases and 5 bases respectively, with 4 bases between them. The DNA of the CDR3 is TGTGCCAGCAGCCCCGACAATGAGCAGTTCTTC. Its translation: CASSPDNEQFF.

The rearrangement joins TRBV27 to TRBJ2-7, with TRBD1 matching over 11 bases. The CDR3 is 16 residues long. J was trimmed by 4 bases and V by 2 bases; bases with no gene match: 7. CDR1 and CDR2 (germline): MNHEY, SMNVEV (reference sequence). The DNA of the CDR3 is TGTGCCAGCAGTTTAATGTTGGGGGACAGGGGGTACGAGCAGTACTTC. This gives the protein CASSLMLGDRGYEQYF.

The chain has TRBV9 and TRBJ2-1; 9 bases line up with TRBD2. V dropped 1 base and J dropped 5; count of bases not matched to a gene: 13. CDR1 is SGDLS and CDR2 is YYNGEE in the germline V gene. The CDR3 is made up of 18 amino acids. CDR3 in amino acids: CASSVRVDVSGSDNEQFF. In DNA form, the CDR3 reads TGTGCCAGCAGCGTAAGGGTAGACGTTAGCGGGAGCGACAATGAGCAGTTCTTC.

V is TRBV4-3 and J is TRBJ2-7, with D possibly called TRBD1 or TRBD2 (7 bases each). The CDR3 covers 15 residues. V was shortened by 0 bases and J by 5 bases, with 14 bases between the two germline ends. Germline CDR1 reads LGHNA; CDR2 reads YSLEER. CDR3 in DNA: TGCGCCAGCAGCCAAGACCTACAGGGGAGGGACGAGCAGTACTTC. Its translation is CASSQDLQGRDEQYF.

The chain carries TRBV29-1 and TRBJ2-4; D unclear. Per germline, CDR1 SQVTM and CDR2 ANQGSEA. V was cut by 5 bases and J by 7 bases, with 12 bases left in between. This CDR3 region has 12 residues. CDR3 protein: CSVRAGNNIQYF. The CDR3 DNA reads as TGCAGCGTTCGGGCAGGCAATAACATTCAGTACTTC.

This chain connects TRBV6-1 to TRBJ2-3; 7 bases fit TRBD2. Looked up from germline, CDR1 is MNHNS and CDR2 is SASEGT. Trimming cost V 4 bases and J 0 bases; bases outside gene matches: 10. The CDR3 length is 17 residues. CDR3 protein: CASSAYSGYTSTDTQYF. The CDR3 DNA follows: TGTGCCAGCAGTGCGTATAGCGGGTACACTAGCACAGATACGCAGTATTTT.